The 25 T cell receptor beta chains below all came from one sample that was sequenced in a study of neurological immune-mediated disorders. TCRdb re-called the 5' RACE reads through MiXCR, storing one row per CDR3 protein. The sample holds around 17,000 distinct CDR3 sequences, about 20% seen once. The sequencing sample was made of PBMCs. The receptors here all came from a man aged 45 to 65 in good health.

This clonotype has at least ten counts. The chain has TRBV7-2 and TRBJ2-5; D remains unclear. This CDR3 contains 16 residues. Per germline, CDR1 SGHTA and CDR2 FQGNSA. Trimming removed 1 base from V and 5 bases from J, with 17 bases in between. CDR3 amino acids: CASSLGTTKYRETQYF. CDR3 coding DNA: TGTGCCAGCAGCTTAGGGACCACCAAATATCGGGAGACCCAGTACTTC.

This sequence joins TRBV5-4 and TRBJ2-1; D gene unclear. V was pared by 6 bases and J by 7 bases, with 8 bases between. The CDR3 covers 11 residues. CDR1 and CDR2 (germline): SGHNT, YYREEE (reference sequence). The CDR3 bases are TGTGCCAGCATGACATCGAATGAGCAGTTCTTC. Protein: CASMTSNEQFF.

This clonotype was counted many times. This chain connects TRBV7-6 to TRBJ1-4; 9 nucleotides agree with TRBD1. The germline V gene encodes CDR1 SGHVS and CDR2 FNYEAQ. The J segment lost 8 bases and the V segment lost 2 bases, leaving 12 bases of the junction unmatched. The CDR3 length is 17 residues. The CDR3 protein is CASSLTRSGTGPEKLFF. CDR3 nucleotides: TGTGCCAGCAGCTTAACGCGGTCCGGGACAGGGCCCGAAAAACTGTTTTTT.

This clonotype was found a few times. This CDR3 reads CASSHRGLAQETQYF. DNA for the CDR3: TGTGCCAGCAGCCACAGGGGGCTGGCCCAAGAGACCCAGTACTTC. The chain uses TRBV5-4 and TRBJ2-5, with 9 bases that match TRBD1. This CDR3 is built from 15 residues. The germline CDR1 and CDR2 sequences are SGHNT and YYREEE (reference sequence). V shed 4 bases and J 1 base; nucleotides not matched to a gene: 5.

By frequency in the sample, this clonotype is medium-sized. The chain uses TRBV15 and TRBJ2-7; D may be TRBD1 or TRBD2 (5 bases each). With 1 base removed from V and 7 bases from J, the gap between germline ends came to 11 bases. There are 13 residues in the CDR3. Germline V gene data show CDR1 as LNHNV and CDR2 as YYDKDF (reference sequence). In DNA, the CDR3 is TGTGCCACCAGCAGAGGTGGGGGTCGGGAGCAGTACTTC. Translated: CATSRGGGREQYF.

In its sample, this clonotype is medium-sized (0.01 to 0.1%). The chain employs TRBV5-1 and TRBJ2-5; D not certain. The CDR3 extends over 13 amino acids. V was cut by 5 bases and J by 5 bases, with 13 bases left in between. Looked up from germline, CDR1 is SGHRS and CDR2 is YFSETQ. The CDR3 nucleotides are TGCGCCAGCAGTACAGCAGTCCGGGAGACCCAGTACTTC. This encodes CASSTAVRETQYF.

In regard to this clonotype: Lacking the conserved final phenylalanine or tryptophan, this CDR3 likely reflects a read error. The limits of the CDR3 on the DNA are not certain, so only TCRdb's listed CDR3 is given. CDR3 protein: CASSEDRDVYY. The chain uses TRBV3-1 and TRBJ2-5; the listed D gene, TRBD1, was not tested against the DNA. Including both end residues, the CDR3 is 11 amino acids long. Germline CDR1 is LGHDT and CDR2 is YNNKEL (reference sequence).

This clonotype has ten or more counts. The V and J genes are TRBV6-5 and TRBJ2-7; D is ambiguous. V was clipped by 0 bases and J by 0 bases, with 9 bases between them. The germline CDR1 and CDR2 sequences are MNHEY and SVGAGI. The CDR3 covers 15 residues. The CDR3 region is CASSYSRVGSYEQYF. CDR3 DNA sequence: TGTGCCAGCAGTTACTCTCGGGTTGGCTCCTACGAGCAGTACTTC.

This clonotype was picked up many times. The V and J genes are TRBV7-3 and TRBJ2-6, with 9 bases identical to TRBD1. The CDR3 extends over 17 amino acids. Germline CDR1 reads SGHTA; CDR2 reads FQGTGA. V shed 4 bases, J shed 0 bases, and the junction held 4 bases outside the gene matches. The CDR3: CASSSGTGRSGANVLTF. The DNA for the CDR3 is TGTGCCAGCAGCTCCGGGACAGGGCGCTCTGGGGCCAACGTCCTGACTTTC.

A word on this clonotype: With a much larger clone just one base away, this may be a read error. This chain links TRBV30 with TRBJ2-7, with TRBD2 matching over 11 bases. The CDR3 runs 13 residues. Germline lookup yields CDR1 GTSNPN and CDR2 SVGIG (reference sequence). The CDR3 DNA follows: TGTGCCTGGAGTGGACTAGCGGGGAACGAGCAGCACTTC. This encodes CAWSGLAGNEQHF.

This clonotype was picked up many times. The CDR3 nucleotides are TGTGCCAGCAGCTTAGACCTAGCGGGGTCCTACGAGCAGTACTTC. Residues: CASSLDLAGSYEQYF. V is TRBV7-2 and J is TRBJ2-7; 9 nucleotides agree with TRBD2. The germline V gene encodes CDR1 SGHTA and CDR2 FQGNSA. Trimming took 1 base from V and 1 from J; bases not matched to a gene: 2. CDR3 length: 15 residues. The full variable domain, completed using reference TRBV7-2 and TRBJ2-7, is GAGVSQSPSNKVTEKGKDVELRCDPISGHTALYWYRQSLGQGLEFLIYFQGNSAPDKSGLPSDRFSAERTGGSVSTLTIQRTQQEDSAVYLCASSLDLAGSYEQYFGPGTRLTVT.

In its sample, this clonotype was seen many times. This chain connects TRBV20-1 to TRBJ1-1; D is uncertain. The CDR3 is made up of 12 amino acids. V shed 7 bases and J shed 6 bases, with 15 bases lying between them. The germline CDR1 and CDR2 sequences are DFQATT and SNEGSKA (reference sequence). The CDR3 is CSVDGEFAEAFF. The DNA of the CDR3 is TGCAGTGTGGATGGGGAATTTGCTGAAGCTTTCTTT.

This sequence joins TRBV20-1 and TRBJ2-7, with TRBD1 matching over 9 bases. Unmatched junction bases numbered 7, after V lost 6 bases and J lost 4 bases. The length of the CDR3 is 13 residues. Per the germline V gene, CDR1 is DFQATT and CDR2 is SNEGSKA (reference sequence). Here the CDR3 DNA reads TGCAGTGCGAAACAGGGGGCGGGTTACGAGCAGTACTTC. Protein product: CSAKQGAGYEQYF.

This clonotype has at least ten counts. The chain recombines TRBV20-1 with TRBJ2-5; 9 bases map to TRBD2. Looked up from germline, CDR1 is DFQATT and CDR2 is SNEGSKA (reference sequence). The CDR3 runs 15 residues. V was pared by 4 bases and J by 5 bases, with 11 bases of the junction left unmatched. The CDR3 is CSAKGVAGEIETQYF. CDR3 nucleotide sequence: TGCAGTGCTAAGGGGGTAGCGGGAGAAATCGAGACCCAGTACTTC.

This clonotype was recorded many times. The chain recombines TRBV20-1 with TRBJ2-7; 13 nucleotides align to TRBD2. The CDR3 sequence is 16 residues long. Trimming cost V 4 bases and J 7 bases; bases outside gene matches: 13. CDR1 and CDR2 from the germline V gene are DFQATT and SNEGSKA (reference sequence). In DNA, the CDR3 is TGCAGTGCTACCTCTCCTGCCGGACTAGCGGGAGATGAGCAGTACTTC. Its translation: CSATSPAGLAGDEQYF.

V usage is TRBV14 and J usage is TRBJ2-1; D not resolved. V was pared by 1 base and J by 7 bases, with 11 bases between. Germline V lookup: CDR1 SGHDN, CDR2 FVKESK. The CDR3 length is 14 residues. CDR3 sequence: CASSQGQVGNEQFF. CDR3 DNA: TGTGCCAGCAGCCAAGGGCAGGTTGGGAATGAGCAGTTCTTC.

This clonotype occurred many times. The chain combines TRBV7-8 with TRBJ2-3, with D possibly being TRBD2 (6 bases). Trimming pared 4 bases from V and 3 bases from J, leaving 20 bases between. Germline CDR1 SGHVS, CDR2 FQNEAQ. The CDR3 spans 17 residues. CDR3 residues: CASSSGRGISGTDTQYF. Here the CDR3 DNA reads TGTGCCAGCAGCTCGGGACGGGGAATAAGCGGGACAGATACGCAGTATTTT.

In its sample, this clonotype ranks as medium-sized. V is TRBV4-3 and J is TRBJ2-3; 9 nucleotides line up with TRBD2. Unmatched junction bases numbered 0, after V lost 0 bases and J lost 8 bases. Germline CDR1 and CDR2: LGHNA and YSLEER. CDR3 size: 13 residues. The CDR3 bases are TGCGCCAGCAGCCAAGAAGCGGGAGGTACGCAGTATTTT. Translated: CASSQEAGGTQYF.

Many counts were recorded for this clonotype. This chain uses TRBV20-1 with TRBJ2-3; 9 positions agree with TRBD1. CDR1 is DFQATT and CDR2 is SNEGSKA in the germline V gene (reference sequence). There are 15 residues in the CDR3. Losses at the gene ends were 1 base for V and 4 bases for J; bases not matched to a gene: 6. The CDR3 DNA is TGCAGTGCTAGAGCCCGGGACAGGGACGCAGATACGCAGTATTTT. Its translation: CSARARDRDADTQYF.

The V call is TRBV7-2, the J call TRBJ2-5; 8 bases align to TRBD1. The V and J ends lost 5 bases and 5 bases, in that order; junction bases with no gene match: 4. CDR3 size: 13 residues. CDR1 and CDR2 from the germline V gene are SGHTA and FQGNSA. The chain's CDR3 is CASSRQGSETQYF. CDR3 in DNA: TGTGCCAGCAGCCGACAGGGGTCGGAGACCCAGTACTTC.

This clonotype was found a few times. The chain has TRBV5-1 and TRBJ2-7; possible D gene TRBD2, 6 bases. The CDR3 runs 14 residues. Germline CDR1 SGHRS, CDR2 YFSETQ. V lost 6 bases and J lost 2, with 15 bases in between. CDR3 in amino acids: CASNSGEVAYEQYF. CDR3 DNA sequence: TGCGCCAGCAACTCCGGGGAGGTGGCCTACGAGCAGTACTTC.

This clonotype was found many times. The chain combines TRBV5-1 with TRBJ1-1, with D perhaps TRBD1 (5 bases). In germline, CDR1 is SGHRS, CDR2 YFSETQ. The CDR3 sequence is 14 residues long. V was cut by 2 bases and J by 5 bases, with 13 bases left in between. The CDR3 nucleotides read TGCGCCAGCAGCTTAACCCCCCGGGGGACTGAAGCTTTCTTT. Protein product: CASSLTPRGTEAFF.

This clonotype was recorded many times. The chain links TRBV7-9 to TRBJ2-5; a weak D match, TRBD1 (5 bases). Trimming stripped 8 bases from V and 1 base from J, with 8 bases between. Per the germline V gene, CDR1 is SEHNR and CDR2 is FQNEAQ (reference sequence). The CDR3 has 12 amino acids. In DNA form, the CDR3 reads TGTGCCAGCCAGGGCGTCCAAGAGACCCAGTACTTC. Translating gives CASQGVQETQYF. Full variable domain (rest looked up from reference TRBV7-9 and TRBJ2-5): DTGVSQNPRHKITKRGQNVTFRCDPISEHNRLYWYRQTLGQGPEFLTYFQNEAQLEKSRLLSDRFSAERPKGSFSTLEIQRTEQGDSAMYLCASQGVQETQYFGPGTRLLVL.

This chain uses TRBV28 with TRBJ2-1; weak D call: TRBD1 (6 bases). Germline assignment: CDR1 MDHEN and CDR2 SYDVKM. CDR3 length: 13 residues. Trimming left V 3 bases short and J 7 bases short, with 10 bases between. The CDR3 region has the DNA TGTGCCAGCAGTTTTAGCAGGGGTAATGAGCAGTTCTTC. Translation gives CASSFSRGNEQFF.

This clonotype was counted ten times or more. The rearrangement uses TRBV7-8 and TRBJ2-7, with D perhaps given as TRBD1 or TRBD2 (5 bases each). CDR1 SGHVS and CDR2 FQNEAQ come from the germline V gene. The CDR3 is made up of 14 amino acids. V gave up 1 base and J gave up 6 bases, with 13 bases separating them. CDR3 protein: CASSLDRGGGEQYF. DNA for the CDR3: TGTGCCAGCAGCTTAGATCGGGGTGGGGGCGAGCAGTACTTC.